The source of this T cell receptor beta chain is a study of T-cell memory formation after mild COVID-19. Turning to the study itself: TCR clusters were mostly confined to one donor each.

Of note for this clonotype: Its target is unknown.

5'RACE with constant-segment primers built TCRalpha and TCRbeta cDNA libraries with UMIs. MiXCR was run by TCRdb on the 5' RACE reads, yielding one entry per CDR3 protein. The sample includes 280,000 or so distinct CDR3 sequences, roughly 8.2% of them seen just once. Germline V gives CDR1 SGHRS, CDR2 YFSETQ. After removal of 3 bases from V and 3 bases from J, the junction contained 9 bases not matched to a gene. CDR3 length: 16 residues. Findings and caveats of the study: Those CD4+ clones that contracted were mainly in CM and EM (CD8+ ones in EMRA). Whereas later expanders leaned CD4+, clones contracting day 15 to 85 showed a balanced CD4/CD8 makeup.

The V and J genes are TRBV5-1 and TRBJ1-5; TRBD1 matches at 7 bases. The sequenced sample was PBMCs or a T cell subset sorted from them (not recorded which). This TCR was sampled from a young man who had mild COVID-19 (a few samples of this study predate the infection). Cell type and time point are not known. This chain's CDR3 is CASSSLAGGFNQPQHF. The CDR3 DNA follows: TGCGCCAGCAGCTCCCTCGCAGGGGGGTTCAATCAGCCCCAGCATTTT.